Shown below are 8 T cell receptor beta chains from a single sample sequenced in a study of a mutant IDH1 vaccine in newly diagnosed glioma. Repertoires were generated with immunoSEQ multiplex PCR, while TCRdb's copy carries only in-frame clones and drops some. The sample has 50,000 to 75,000 clones, more than 85% seen once. Time point in this sample: baseline, week 1 (first vaccination visit). Treatment given: pre-vaccination baseline after standard-of-care therapy. The sample was PBMCs, taken from a glioma patient treated with radiotherapy, temozolomide or both. These receptor sequences come from a man in his fifties with glioma.

The CDR3 region is CVFKEAVGTQHF. The CDR3 coding sequence is TGCGTCTTCAAGGAGGCAGTTGGGACCCAGCATTTT. This rearrangement joins TRBV10-1 to TRBJ1-5; D is unresolved. Germline CDR1 and CDR2: WNHNN and SYGVQD (reference sequence). The CDR3 has 12 amino acids.

The chain recombines TRBV27 with TRBJ1-1; the D is unclear. The CDR3 length is 15 residues. Germline V gene data show CDR1 as MNHEY and CDR2 as SMNVEV (reference sequence). The V end lost 5 bases, the J end lost 0 bases, and 13 bases lay between the germline ends. The CDR3 is CASSLSPEMNTEAFF. In nucleotides, the CDR3 is TGTGCCAGCAGTCTCTCCCCAGAGATGAACACTGAAGCTTTCTTT.

The chain carries TRBV11-3 and TRBJ2-5, with 7 bases aligning to TRBD2. The junction had 4 bases not matched to a gene; V was cut back by 5 bases and J by 4 bases. Germline V gene data show CDR1 as SGHNT and CDR2 as YENEEA. This CDR3 has 13 amino acids. The CDR3 region has the DNA TGTGCCAGCAGCGGAGTAGCGGGAGAGACCCAGTACTTC. It encodes CASSGVAGETQYF. The full variable domain, rest sourced from reference TRBV11-3 and TRBJ2-5, is EAGVVQSPRYKIIEKKQPVAFWCNPISGHNTLYWYLQNLGQGPELLIRYENEEAVDDSQLPKDRFSAERLKGVDSTLKIQPAELGDSAVYLCASSGVAGETQYFGPGTRLLVL.

The gene calls are TRBV5-1 and TRBJ2-7; a weak D match, TRBD2 (5 bases). Trimming stripped 6 bases from V and 4 bases from J, with 11 bases between. Germline CDR1 is SGHRS and CDR2 is YFSETQ. CDR3 length: 12 residues. The CDR3 DNA sequence: TGCGCCAGCAAGATCGGGGAGTACGAGCAGTACTTC. This codes for CASKIGEYEQYF. The entire variable domain, with the rest obtained from reference TRBV5-1 and TRBJ2-7, is as follows: KAGVTQTPRYLIKTRGQQVTLSCSPISGHRSVSWYQQTPGQGLQFLFEYFSETQRNKGNFPGRFSGRQFSNSRSEMNVSTLELGDSALYLCASKIGEYEQYFGPGTRLTVT.

The rearrangement joins TRBV4-2 to TRBJ2-2; perhaps TRBD1 as D (6 bases). CDR3 length: 19 residues. V shed 4 bases and J shed 0 bases, with 21 bases lying between them. CDR1 and CDR2 (germline): LGHNA, YNFKEQ. CDR3 residues: CASSLHNPGTSTNTGELFF. In nucleotides, the CDR3 is TGTGCCAGCAGCCTCCATAACCCCGGGACATCGACGAACACCGGGGAGCTGTTTTTT.

The V gene is TRBV6-1, the J gene TRBJ2-5, with 7 bases matching TRBD2. J was trimmed by 1 base and V by 7 bases; bases with no gene match: 3. This CDR3 is 13 amino acids long. Looked up from germline, CDR1 is MNHNS and CDR2 is SASEGT. The CDR3 spells CASISSGQETQYF. CDR3 bases: TGTGCCAGCATATCTAGCGGCCAAGAGACCCAGTACTTC.

V and J are TRBV5-5 and TRBJ1-1; no reliable D call. V was clipped by 0 bases and J by 0 bases, with 6 bases between them. The CDR3 contains 14 residues. Germline V lookup: CDR1 SGHKS, CDR2 YYEKEE (reference sequence). The CDR3 sequence: CASSLEYMNTEAFF. As DNA, the CDR3 is TGTGCCAGCAGCTTGGAGTACATGAACACTGAAGCTTTCTTT.

This CDR3 is CASSQDRSGNYGYTF. The CDR3 DNA is TGCGCCAGCAGCCAAGATAGATCAGGAAACTATGGCTACACCTTC. The J gene is TRBJ1-2, the V gene TRBV4-3; D not resolved. The V end lost 0 bases, the J end lost 2 bases, and 10 bases lay between the germline ends. Germline assignment: CDR1 LGHNA and CDR2 YSLEER. The CDR3 extends over 15 amino acids.